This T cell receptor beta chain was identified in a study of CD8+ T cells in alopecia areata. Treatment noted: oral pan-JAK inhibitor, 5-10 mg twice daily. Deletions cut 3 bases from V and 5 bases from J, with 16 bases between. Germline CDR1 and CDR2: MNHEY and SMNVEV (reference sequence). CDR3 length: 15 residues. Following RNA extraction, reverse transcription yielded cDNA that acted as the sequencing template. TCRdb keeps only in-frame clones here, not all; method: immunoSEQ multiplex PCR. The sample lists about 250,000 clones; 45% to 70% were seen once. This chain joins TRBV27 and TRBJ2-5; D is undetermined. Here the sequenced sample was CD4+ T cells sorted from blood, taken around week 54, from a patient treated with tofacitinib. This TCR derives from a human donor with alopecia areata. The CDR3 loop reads CASSLNVGGPETQYF. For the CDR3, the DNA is TGTGCCAGCAGTTTGAATGTGGGTGGCCCCGAGACCCAGTACTTC.